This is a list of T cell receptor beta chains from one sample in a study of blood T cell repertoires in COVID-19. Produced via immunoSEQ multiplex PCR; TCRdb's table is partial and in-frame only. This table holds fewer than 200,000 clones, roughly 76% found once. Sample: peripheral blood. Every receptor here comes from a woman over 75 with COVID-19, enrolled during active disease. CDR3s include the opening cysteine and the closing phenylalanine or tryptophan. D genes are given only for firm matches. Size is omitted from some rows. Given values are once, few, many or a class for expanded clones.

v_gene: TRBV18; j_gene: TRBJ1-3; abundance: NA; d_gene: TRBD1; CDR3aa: CASSPSGTGSLSGNTIYF; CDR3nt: TGTGCCAGCTCACCAAGTGGGACAGGGAGTCTCTCTGGAAACACCATATATTTT
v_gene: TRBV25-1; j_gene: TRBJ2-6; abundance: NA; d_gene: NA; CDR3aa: CASSTYSGANVLTF; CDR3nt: TGTGCCAGCAGCACCTACTCTGGGGCCAACGTCCTGACTTTC
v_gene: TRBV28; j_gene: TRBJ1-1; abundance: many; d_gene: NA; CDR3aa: CASSFPRGGSTEAFF; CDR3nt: TGTGCCAGCAGTTTCCCTCGGGGGGGGAGCACTGAAGCTTTCTTT
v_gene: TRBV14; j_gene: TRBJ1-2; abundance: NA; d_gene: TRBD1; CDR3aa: CASSPTGAGGYTF; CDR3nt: TGTGCCAGCAGCCCGACAGGGGCCGGTGGCTACACCTTC
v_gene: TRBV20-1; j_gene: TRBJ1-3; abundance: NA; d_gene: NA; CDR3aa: CSASLVGQGSGNTIYF; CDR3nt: TGCAGTGCTAGTCTCGTGGGCCAGGGAAGCGGAAACACCATATATTTT
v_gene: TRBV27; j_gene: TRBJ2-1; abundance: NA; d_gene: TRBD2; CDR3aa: CASRAPGLAGGSNEQFF; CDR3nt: TGTGCCAGCAGAGCACCGGGACTAGCGGGAGGTTCAAATGAGCAGTTCTTC
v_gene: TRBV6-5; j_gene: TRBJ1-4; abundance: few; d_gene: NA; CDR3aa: CASSFQGPKGEKLFF; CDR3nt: TGTGCCAGCAGTTTCCAGGGGCCGAAGGGGGAAAAACTGTTTTTT
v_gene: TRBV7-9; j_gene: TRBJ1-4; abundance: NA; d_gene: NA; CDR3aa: CASSSDRLAGEKLFF; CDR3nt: TGTGCCAGCAGCTCCGACAGACTGGCCGGGGAAAAACTGTTTTTT
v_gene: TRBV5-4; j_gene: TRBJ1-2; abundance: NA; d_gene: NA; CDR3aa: CASSSGPGNPYGYTF; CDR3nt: TGTGCCAGCAGCTCTGGGCCAGGCAATCCCTATGGCTACACCTTC
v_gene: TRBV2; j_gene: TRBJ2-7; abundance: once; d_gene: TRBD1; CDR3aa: CASRRQGAYEQYF; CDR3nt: TGTGCCAGCAGGCGACAGGGGGCCTACGAGCAGTACTTC
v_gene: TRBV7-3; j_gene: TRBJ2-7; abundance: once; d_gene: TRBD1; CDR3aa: CASSLEGGQGLYEQYF; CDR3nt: TGTGCCAGCAGCTTAGAAGGTGGACAGGGCCTCTACGAGCAGTACTTC
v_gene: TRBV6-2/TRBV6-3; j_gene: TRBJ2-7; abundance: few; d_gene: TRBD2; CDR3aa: CASSYRAGGPSEQYF; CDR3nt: TGTGCCAGCAGTTACCGAGCGGGAGGGCCGAGCGAGCAGTACTTC
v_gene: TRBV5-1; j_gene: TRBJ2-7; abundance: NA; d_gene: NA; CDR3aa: CASSLEPGQYYEQYF; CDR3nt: TGCGCCAGCAGCTTGGAACCAGGGCAATACTACGAGCAGTACTTC
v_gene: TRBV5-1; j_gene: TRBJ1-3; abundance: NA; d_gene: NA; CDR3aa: CASSLPGSNTIYF; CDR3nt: TGCGCCAGCAGCCTGCCCGGGTCAAACACCATATATTTT
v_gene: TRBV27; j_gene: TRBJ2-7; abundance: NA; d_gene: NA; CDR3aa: CASSPQGPPGYEQYF; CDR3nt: TGTGCCAGCAGTCCCCAGGGTCCCCCTGGGTACGAGCAGTACTTC
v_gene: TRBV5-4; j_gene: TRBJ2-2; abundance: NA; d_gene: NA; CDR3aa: CASSPGLQNTGELFF; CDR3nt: TGTGCCAGCAGCCCGGGACTTCAGAACACCGGGGAGCTGTTTTTT
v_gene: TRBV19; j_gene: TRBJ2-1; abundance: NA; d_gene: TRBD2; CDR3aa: CASSITSGLAAAYNEQFF; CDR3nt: TGTGCCAGTAGTATAACTTCTGGACTAGCGGCCGCCTACAATGAGCAGTTCTTC
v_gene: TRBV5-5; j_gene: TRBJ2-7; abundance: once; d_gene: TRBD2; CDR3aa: CASSWLAVSYEQYF; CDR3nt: TGTGCCAGCAGCTGGCTAGCGGTCTCCTACGAGCAGTACTTC
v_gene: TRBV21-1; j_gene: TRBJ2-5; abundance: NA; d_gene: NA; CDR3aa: CASPGQGDKSETQYF; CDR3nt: TGTGCCAGTCCTGGACAGGGCGATAAATCAGAGACCCAGTACTTC
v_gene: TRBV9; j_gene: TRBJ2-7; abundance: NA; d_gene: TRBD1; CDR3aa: CASSVRDRDYEQYF; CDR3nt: TGTGCCAGCAGCGTCCGGGACAGGGACTACGAGCAGTACTTC
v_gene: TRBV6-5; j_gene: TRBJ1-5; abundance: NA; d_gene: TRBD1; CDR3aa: CASRRAGGYQPQHF; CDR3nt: TGTGCCAGCAGGAGGGCAGGGGGCTATCAGCCCCAGCATTTT
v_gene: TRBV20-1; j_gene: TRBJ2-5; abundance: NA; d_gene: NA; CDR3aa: CSASRREETQYF; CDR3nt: TGCAGTGCTAGTCGGCGGGAAGAGACCCAGTACTTC
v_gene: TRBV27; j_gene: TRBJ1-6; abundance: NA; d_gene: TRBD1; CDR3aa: CASSLRDRGNSPLHF; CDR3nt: TGTGCCAGCAGTTTAAGGGACAGGGGCAATTCACCCCTCCACTTT
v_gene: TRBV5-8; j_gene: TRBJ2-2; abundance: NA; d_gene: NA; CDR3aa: CASSRKGGRAGELFF; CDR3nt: TGTGCCAGCAGCCGGAAAGGGGGAAGGGCAGGGGAGCTGTTTTTT
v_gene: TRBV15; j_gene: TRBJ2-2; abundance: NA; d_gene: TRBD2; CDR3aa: CATSRDHGRSAGELFF; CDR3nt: TGTGCCACCAGCAGAGATCACGGGAGGAGCGCCGGGGAGCTGTTTTTT
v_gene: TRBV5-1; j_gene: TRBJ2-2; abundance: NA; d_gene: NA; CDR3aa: CASSFFGNTGELFF; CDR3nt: TGCGCCAGCAGCTTTTTCGGGAACACCGGGGAGCTGTTTTTT
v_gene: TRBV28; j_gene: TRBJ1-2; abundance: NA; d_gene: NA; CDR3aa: CASNLDRNYGYTF; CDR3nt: TGTGCCAGCAACCTTGACAGGAACTATGGCTACACCTTC
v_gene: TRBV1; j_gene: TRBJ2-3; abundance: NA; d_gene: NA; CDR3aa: CTRSGESGSSSYTQYF; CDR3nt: TGCACCAGGTCCGGCGAGAGCGGGAGTTCGTCCTATACGCAGTATTTT
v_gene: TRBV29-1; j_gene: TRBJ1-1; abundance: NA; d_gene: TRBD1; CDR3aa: CSADRQGNTEAFF; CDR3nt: TGCAGCGCAGACCGACAGGGGAACACTGAAGCTTTCTTT
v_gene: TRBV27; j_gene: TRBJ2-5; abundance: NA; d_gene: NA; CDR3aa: CASRQAYRSQETQYF; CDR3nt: TGTGCCAGCAGGCAGGCATACCGTTCACAAGAGACCCAGTACTTC
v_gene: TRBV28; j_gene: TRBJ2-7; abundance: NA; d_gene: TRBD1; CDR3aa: CASSPAGTGAHEQYF; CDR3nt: TGTGCCAGCAGTCCCGCGGGGACAGGAGCCCACGAGCAGTACTTC
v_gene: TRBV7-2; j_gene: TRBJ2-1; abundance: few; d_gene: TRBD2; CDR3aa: CASSLGLAGEQFF; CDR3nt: TGTGCCAGCAGCTTAGGACTAGCGGGGGAGCAGTTCTTC
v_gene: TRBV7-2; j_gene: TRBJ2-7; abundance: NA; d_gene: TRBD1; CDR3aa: CASSPQGALGYEQYF; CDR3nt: TGTGCCAGCAGCCCGCAGGGGGCCTTGGGCTACGAGCAGTACTTC
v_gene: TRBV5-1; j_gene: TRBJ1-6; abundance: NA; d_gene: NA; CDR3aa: CASSFDKIPNSPLHF; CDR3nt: TGCGCCAGCAGCTTCGACAAGATCCCTAATTCACCCCTCCACTTT
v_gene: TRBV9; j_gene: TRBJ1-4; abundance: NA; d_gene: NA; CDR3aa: CASSVGTVGEKLFF; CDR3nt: TGTGCCAGCAGCGTAGGGACAGTCGGGGAAAAACTGTTTTTT
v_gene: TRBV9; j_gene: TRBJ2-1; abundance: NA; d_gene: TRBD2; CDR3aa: CASSVGLAARSSYNEQFF; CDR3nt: TGTGCCAGCAGCGTAGGACTAGCGGCCCGAAGCTCCTACAATGAGCAGTTCTTC
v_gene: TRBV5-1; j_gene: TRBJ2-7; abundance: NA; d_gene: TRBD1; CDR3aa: CASSAGQGAKEQYF; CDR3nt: TGCGCCAGCAGCGCCGGACAGGGGGCAAAGGAGCAGTACTTC